This passage covers 27 T cell receptor beta chains from one sample sequenced in a study of early T cells in non-severe SARS-CoV-2 infection. TCRdb re-derived calls from the 5' RACE reads in MiXCR, one entry per CDR3 protein. The sample has over 60,000 distinct CDR3 sequences; 11% are singletons. Sequencing was performed on whole blood, taken at baseline. The receptors were sampled from an adult who was a healthcare worker with PCR-confirmed SARS-CoV-2 infection or an uninfected control (not recorded which).

The table lists this clonotype with a few counts. V is TRBV7-9 and J is TRBJ1-2; 9 bases agree with TRBD1. CDR3 length: 14 amino acids. V gave up 4 bases and J gave up 8 bases; unmatched junction bases: 8. Germline V lookup: CDR1 SEHNR, CDR2 FQNEAQ (reference sequence). The CDR3 DNA reads TGTGCCAGCAGCTCACAGGGGGCCGCGTTCGGCTACACCTTC. Amino acids: CASSSQGAAFGYTF.

The table lists this clonotype with a few counts. This chain links TRBV5-1 with TRBJ1-1, with 9 nucleotides matching TRBD1. Germline assignment: CDR1 SGHRS and CDR2 YFSETQ. V was pared by 4 bases and J by 5 bases, with 3 bases of the junction left unmatched. The CDR3 contains 13 residues. As DNA, the CDR3 is TGCGCCAGCAGCCCAGACAGGGGGACTGAAGCTTTCTTT. Translation gives CASSPDRGTEAFF.

This clonotype has only a few counts. The rearrangement uses TRBV12-3 or TRBV12-4 and TRBJ2-1; the match to TRBD2 covers 8 bases. The CDR3 contains 12 residues. V shed 5 bases and J 12 bases; nucleotides not matched to a gene: 6. The CDR3 here is CASSPGGFRQFF. CDR3 bases: TGTGCCAGCAGTCCGGGGGGGTTTAGGCAGTTCTTC.

Many counts were recorded for this clonotype. The chain employs TRBV6-2 or TRBV6-3 and TRBJ2-2; D call uncertain. This CDR3 is 12 amino acids long. The V gene lost 7 bases and the J gene lost 3 bases, with 6 bases spanning the gap. CDR1 is MNHEY and CDR2 is SVGEGT in the germline V gene. The CDR3 bases are TGTGCCAGCACGGACGACACCGGGGAGCTGTTTTTT. Translating gives CASTDDTGELFF.

This clonotype was seen a few times. The gene calls are TRBV19 and TRBJ2-7, with D uncertain. Trimming removed 5 bases at V and 2 bases at J, with 13 bases between. The CDR3 is made up of 14 amino acids. CDR1 and CDR2 (germline): LNHDA, SQIVND (reference sequence). The CDR3 sequence: CASSSGPPPYEQYF. Written as DNA, the CDR3 is TGTGCCAGTAGTTCCGGACCGCCTCCCTACGAGCAGTACTTC.

The chain links TRBV7-6 to TRBJ2-3; possible D gene TRBD2, 5 bases. This CDR3 spans 13 amino acids. V was trimmed by 5 bases and J by 6 bases, leaving 12 bases between them. Germline CDR1 is SGHVS and CDR2 is FNYEAQ. The CDR3, as DNA: TGTGCCAGCAGCCCGCGGAGCGGCGATACGCAGTATTTT. Its protein product is CASSPRSGDTQYF.

The rearrangement uses TRBV5-6 and TRBJ2-7; 9 bases are a match to TRBD2. The CDR3 length is 15 residues. V was clipped by 1 base and J by 5 bases; unmatched bases: 7. Per the germline V gene, CDR1 is SGHDT and CDR2 is YYEEEE. CDR3 in amino acids: CASSLLRTSVNEQYF. The CDR3 coding sequence is TGTGCCAGCAGCTTGCTAAGGACTAGCGTAAACGAGCAGTACTTC.

This clonotype showed up just a few times. The rearrangement uses TRBV20-1 and TRBJ2-5; 10 bases fit TRBD1. Germline V gene data show CDR1 as DFQATT and CDR2 as SNEGSKA (reference sequence). The trim removed 6 bases at V and 3 bases at J, leaving 13 bases unmatched. The CDR3 loop spans 16 amino acids. Written as DNA, the CDR3 is TGCAGTGCCCGACCGCCCGGGACAGGGGTTAAAGAGACCCAGTACTTC. Protein product: CSARPPGTGVKETQYF.

This clonotype was seen at least ten times. This rearrangement joins TRBV2 to TRBJ2-1; TRBD1 is a possible D gene (6 bases). The V end was cut by 2 bases, the J end by 1 base, with 9 bases between. Germline V gives CDR1 SNHLY, CDR2 FYNNEI. The length of the CDR3 is 15 residues. The CDR3 is CASSERQGSYNEQFF. The CDR3 DNA reads as TGTGCCAGCAGTGAAAGGCAGGGGTCCTACAATGAGCAGTTCTTC.

This clonotype is a singleton in its sample. V is TRBV5-1 and J is TRBJ2-6; possible D gene TRBD1, 5 bases. CDR1 is SGHRS, CDR2 YFSETQ, per germline. Trimming pared 4 bases from V and 0 bases from J, leaving 8 bases between. CDR3 length: 15 amino acids. CDR3 loop: CASSETGSGANVLTF. The CDR3 DNA reads TGCGCCAGCAGCGAAACAGGCTCTGGGGCCAACGTCCTGACTTTC.

As DNA, the CDR3 is TGTGCCAGCTCATCAACAGGGATGGCGAACACCGGGGAGCTGTTTTTT. It translates to CASSSTGMANTGELFF. This rearrangement joins TRBV18 to TRBJ2-2; D might be TRBD1 (6 bases). Trimming stripped 5 bases from V and 0 bases from J, with 13 bases between. Germline V gene data show CDR1 as KGHSH and CDR2 as LQKENI. This CDR3 has 16 residues.

The V gene is TRBV7-2, the J gene TRBJ1-3; TRBD1 matches at 7 bases. The germline V gene encodes CDR1 SGHTA and CDR2 FQGNSA. V gave up 5 bases and J gave up 0 bases; unmatched junction bases: 7. This CDR3 is built from 16 residues. Here the CDR3 reads CASSPRQGPSGNTIYF. CDR3 DNA sequence: TGTGCCAGCAGCCCCCGACAGGGCCCCTCTGGAAACACCATATATTTT.

V is TRBV12-3 or TRBV12-4 and J is TRBJ2-7; 13 bases are shared with TRBD2. The J segment lost 2 bases and the V segment lost 2 bases, leaving 15 bases of the junction unmatched. This CDR3 has 20 amino acids. In DNA form, the CDR3 reads TGTGCCAGCAGTTTATTGACTTGGACTAGCGGGGGCATACCGACCTACGAGCAGTACTTC. Residues: CASSLLTWTSGGIPTYEQYF.

The sample holds many counts of this clonotype. This chain joins TRBV11-2 and TRBJ2-7, with D possibly being TRBD2 (5 bases). The germline gives CDR1 SGHAT, CDR2 FQNNGV. The V end was cut by 1 base, the J end by 7 bases, with 17 bases between. CDR3 length equals 15 residues. The CDR3 is CASSLGGGSPREQYF. For the CDR3, the DNA is TGTGCCAGCAGCTTAGGCGGAGGATCTCCTCGGGAGCAGTACTTC.

This clonotype was seen more than once but under ten times. V gene TRBV6-1 combines with J gene TRBJ1-6, with D tentatively TRBD1 (5 bases). Trimming removed 6 bases at V and 18 bases at J, with 18 bases between. Germline CDR1 and CDR2: MNHNS and SASEGT. The CDR3 is 12 amino acids. The CDR3 DNA reads as TGTGCCAGCAGCGGGACCGAGCGCGGCTACCACTTT. Protein: CASSGTERGYHF.

The chain has TRBV20-1 and TRBJ2-2, with 7 bases matching TRBD1. V lost 0 bases to trimming and J lost 3 bases; unmatched junction nucleotides: 7. The CDR3 contains 16 residues. The germline V gene encodes CDR1 DFQATT and CDR2 SNEGSKA (reference sequence). The CDR3 coding sequence is TGCAGTGCTAGAGATGAGACAGGGTCGGACACCGGGGAGCTGTTTTTT. Its protein product is CSARDETGSDTGELFF.

This clonotype was detected many times. The rearrangement uses TRBV12-3 or TRBV12-4 and TRBJ2-5; no clear D gene. This CDR3 region has 12 residues. V dropped 6 bases and J dropped 5 bases, with 10 bases sitting between them. CDR3 sequence (DNA): TGTGCCAGCAGCTACAGCTGGGAGACCCAGTACTTC. Translating it yields CASSYSWETQYF.

V and J are TRBV2 and TRBJ2-7, with D perhaps matching TRBD1 (5 bases). Germline values: CDR1 SNHLY, CDR2 FYNNEI. The length of the CDR3 is 11 residues. V lost 11 bases, J lost 4 bases, and 12 bases lay in between. CDR3 loop: CAYVDSYEQYF. In DNA form, the CDR3 reads TGTGCCTACGTAGACAGTTACGAGCAGTACTTC. The full variable domain, with the rest looked up from reference TRBV2 and TRBJ2-7, is EPEVTQTPSHQVTQMGQEVILRCVPISNHLYFYWYRQILGQKVEFLVSFYNNEISEKSEIFDDQFSVERPDGSNFTLKIRSTKLEDSAMYFCAYVDSYEQYFGPGTRLTVT.

The gene calls are TRBV10-2 and TRBJ2-1; the match to TRBD1 covers 8 bases. This CDR3 spans 11 amino acids. V shed 4 bases and J 10 bases; nucleotides not matched to a gene: 0. The germline V gene encodes CDR1 WSHSY and CDR2 SAAADI. The CDR3 is CASSGDREQFF. The CDR3 region has the DNA TGCGCCAGCAGTGGGGACAGGGAGCAGTTCTTC.

The chain carries TRBV3-1 and TRBJ1-2; D remains ambiguous. This CDR3 contains 12 residues. The germline V gene encodes CDR1 LGHDT and CDR2 YNNKEL (reference sequence). The V end lost 1 base, the J end lost 8 bases, and 8 bases lay between the germline ends. The CDR3: CASSQGRNGYTF. The CDR3 DNA reads as TGTGCCAGCAGCCAAGGGCGAAACGGCTACACCTTC.

Many counts were recorded for this clonotype. The genes are TRBV5-6 and TRBJ2-5, with D possibly being TRBD1 or TRBD2 (7 bases each). Germline loops: CDR1 SGHDT, CDR2 YYEEEE. V was trimmed by 2 bases and J by 4 bases, leaving 18 bases between them. The CDR3 runs to 16 residues. CDR3 protein: CASSFWGGGGAETQYF. The CDR3 DNA sequence: TGTGCCAGCAGCTTTTGGGGAGGGGGCGGAGCAGAGACCCAGTACTTC.

This clonotype was seen more than once but under ten times. V gene TRBV12-3 or TRBV12-4 combines with J gene TRBJ1-5; D gene unclear. V lost 3 bases, J lost 4 bases, and 7 bases lay in between. The CDR3 has 13 residues. The CDR3 region has the DNA TGTGCCAGCAGTTTTGACCAAAATCAGCCCCAGCATTTT. Protein sequence: CASSFDQNQPQHF.

This clonotype was seen only a few times. This rearrangement joins TRBV20-1 to TRBJ1-2; D is unclear. CDR1 and CDR2 from the germline V gene are DFQATT and SNEGSKA (reference sequence). The CDR3 length is 12 residues. The V end lost 5 bases, the J end lost 8 bases, and 15 bases lay between the germline ends. The DNA of the CDR3 is TGCAGTGCTCATGTCCGTACCGAGGGCTACACCTTC. Amino acids: CSAHVRTEGYTF.

This clonotype has more than one count but fewer than ten. The V call is TRBV7-6, the J call TRBJ2-2; 8 positions agree with TRBD1. Germline V gene sequence: CDR1 SGHVS, CDR2 FNYEAQ. The J segment lost 4 bases and the V segment lost 4 bases, leaving 5 bases of the junction unmatched. CDR3 length equals 15 residues. The CDR3 DNA is TGTGCCAGCAGCTCGACAGGGGCGAGCACCGGGGAGCTGTTTTTT. Amino acids: CASSSTGASTGELFF.

The V gene is TRBV6-5, the J gene TRBJ2-3, with TRBD2 matching 7 bases. The length of the CDR3 is 13 residues. The trim removed 11 bases at V and 3 bases at J, leaving 8 bases unmatched. The germline CDR1 and CDR2 sequences are MNHEY and SVGAGI. The CDR3 coding sequence is TGTGCCTCCGGTCGACTAGCTACAGATACGCAGTATTTT. Protein: CASGRLATDTQYF.

This clonotype occurred a few times. The chain joins TRBV5-1 to TRBJ2-7; 7 bases agree with TRBD2. CDR1 SGHRS and CDR2 YFSETQ come from the germline V gene. The CDR3 is made up of 15 amino acids. The ends lost 1 base at V and 6 bases at J; junction bases unmatched: 10. CDR3 sequence: CASSLWAGLEAEQYF. The CDR3 DNA follows: TGCGCCAGCAGCTTGTGGGCCGGACTAGAGGCCGAGCAGTACTTC.

This clonotype was observed many times. The chain joins TRBV9 to TRBJ2-7; 8 bases line up with TRBD2. J was trimmed by 3 bases and V by 0 bases; bases with no gene match: 2. CDR1 is SGDLS and CDR2 is YYNGEE in the germline V gene. This CDR3 has 14 amino acids. The CDR3 loop is CASSVAAGGYEQYF. The CDR3 DNA sequence: TGTGCCAGCAGCGTAGCGGCGGGGGGCTACGAGCAGTACTTC.